This is a list of T cell receptor beta chains from one sample in a study of cytomegalovirus exposure and HLA in healthy donors. Using immunoSEQ multiplex PCR, the repertoire was profiled, and TCRdb retains in-frame clones only, with some absent. This repertoire shows approximately 160,000 clones, 60% to 85% found once; its top ten account for around 0.71%. Material for sequencing was PBMCs. These receptors originate from a female donor in good health and CMV-seronegative. CDR3s include the opening cysteine and the closing phenylalanine or tryptophan. The order of the fields is D gene, V gene, clone size, J gene, CDR3 protein, CDR3 DNA. The D gene is left open where the match is weak. Clone sizes are given selectively: once, few, many, or a class where the clone is expanded.

D gene: TRBD2; V gene: TRBV5-6; clone size: once; J gene: TRBJ2-7; CDR3 protein: CASRPGPSGSQRYEQYF; CDR3 DNA: TGTGCCAGCAGACCCGGGCCTAGCGGGAGCCAAAGGTACGAGCAGTACTTC
D gene: NA; V gene: TRBV4-2; clone size: NA; J gene: TRBJ2-5; CDR3 protein: CASSLGGQETQYF; CDR3 DNA: TGTGCCAGCAGCCTGGGAGGTCAAGAGACCCAGTACTTC
D gene: TRBD1; V gene: TRBV7-2; clone size: NA; J gene: TRBJ2-1; CDR3 protein: CASGLGTGPHEQFF; CDR3 DNA: TGTGCCAGCGGCCTAGGGACAGGGCCCCATGAGCAGTTCTTC
D gene: NA; V gene: TRBV7-9; clone size: NA; J gene: TRBJ2-5; CDR3 protein: CASSLSGGSQETQYF; CDR3 DNA: TGTGCCAGCAGCTTATCAGGGGGGAGCCAAGAGACCCAGTACTTC
D gene: TRBD1; V gene: TRBV30; clone size: NA; J gene: TRBJ1-5; CDR3 protein: CAWSVTGNQPQHF; CDR3 DNA: TGTGCCTGGAGTGTGACAGGGAATCAGCCCCAGCATTTT
D gene: TRBD1; V gene: TRBV10-3; clone size: NA; J gene: TRBJ1-1; CDR3 protein: CAISNHWTGFEAFF; CDR3 DNA: TGTGCCATCAGTAATCACTGGACAGGGTTTGAAGCTTTCTTT
D gene: NA; V gene: TRBV2; clone size: NA; J gene: TRBJ2-1; CDR3 protein: CASSVAPSYNEQFF; CDR3 DNA: TGTGCCAGCAGTGTAGCCCCTTCCTACAATGAGCAGTTCTTC
D gene: TRBD2; V gene: TRBV11-3; clone size: NA; J gene: TRBJ2-3; CDR3 protein: CASSSRTSGTSTDTQYF; CDR3 DNA: TGTGCCAGCAGCTCTCGGACTAGCGGGACTAGCACAGATACGCAGTATTTT
D gene: NA; V gene: TRBV7-8; clone size: NA; J gene: TRBJ2-7; CDR3 protein: CASSSRQVYDEQYF; CDR3 DNA: TGTGCCAGCAGCTCTCGACAGGTTTACGACGAGCAGTACTTC
D gene: TRBD2; V gene: TRBV5-1; clone size: NA; J gene: TRBJ2-7; CDR3 protein: CASSPAGTRGYEQYF; CDR3 DNA: TGCGCCAGCAGCCCGGCGGGGACTAGAGGGTACGAGCAGTACTTC
D gene: NA; V gene: TRBV5-6; clone size: NA; J gene: TRBJ2-7; CDR3 protein: CASSPDTSYEQYF; CDR3 DNA: TGTGCCAGCAGCCCCGACACCTCCTACGAGCAGTACTTC
D gene: TRBD1; V gene: TRBV6-1; clone size: NA; J gene: TRBJ1-5; CDR3 protein: CASSGTGGRQPQHF; CDR3 DNA: TGTGCCAGCAGTGGAACAGGGGGCCGTCAGCCCCAGCATTTT
D gene: NA; V gene: TRBV15; clone size: NA; J gene: TRBJ2-1; CDR3 protein: CATSRGRERYNEQFF; CDR3 DNA: TGTGCCACCAGCAGAGGACGGGAGAGGTACAATGAGCAGTTCTTC
D gene: TRBD2; V gene: TRBV7-2; clone size: NA; J gene: TRBJ2-7; CDR3 protein: CASSPPSWAGVRQPYEQYF; CDR3 DNA: TGTGCCAGCAGCCCTCCGAGCTGGGCGGGAGTCCGCCAACCTTACGAGCAGTACTTC
D gene: TRBD1; V gene: TRBV13; clone size: NA; J gene: TRBJ1-3; CDR3 protein: CASSLRDRGENTIYF; CDR3 DNA: TGTGCCAGCAGCTTGCGGGACAGGGGGGAAAACACCATATATTTT
D gene: NA; V gene: TRBV5-4; clone size: NA; J gene: TRBJ2-5; CDR3 protein: CASSLGGAGGETQYF; CDR3 DNA: TGTGCCAGCAGCTTAGGAGGGGCAGGGGGAGAGACCCAGTACTTC
D gene: NA; V gene: TRBV21-1; clone size: NA; J gene: TRBJ2-7; CDR3 protein: CASSRILTGFHEQYF; CDR3 DNA: TGTGCCAGCAGCAGAATACTTACAGGGTTCCACGAGCAGTACTTC
D gene: NA; V gene: TRBV9; clone size: once; J gene: TRBJ2-1; CDR3 protein: CASSVVRDEQFF; CDR3 DNA: TGTGCCAGCAGCGTAGTACGGGATGAGCAGTTCTTC
D gene: TRBD1; V gene: TRBV9; clone size: few; J gene: TRBJ1-2; CDR3 protein: CASSTGQGTYVYGYTF; CDR3 DNA: TGTGCCAGCAGCACCGGACAGGGGACGTATGTCTATGGCTACACCTTC
D gene: NA; V gene: TRBV7-2; clone size: NA; J gene: TRBJ2-3; CDR3 protein: CASSPPALRMYF; CDR3 DNA: TGTGCCAGCAGTCCCCCTGCCCTGAGAATGTATTTT
D gene: NA; V gene: TRBV7-2; clone size: NA; J gene: TRBJ2-7; CDR3 protein: CASSLFLGGSYEQYF; CDR3 DNA: TGTGCCAGCAGCTTATTCTTAGGCGGATCCTACGAGCAGTACTTC
D gene: TRBD1; V gene: TRBV4-3; clone size: NA; J gene: TRBJ2-4; CDR3 protein: CASSLHRGQLAKNIQYF; CDR3 DNA: TGCGCCAGCAGCCTACACAGGGGGCAGCTAGCCAAAAACATTCAGTACTTC
D gene: NA; V gene: TRBV21-1; clone size: NA; J gene: TRBJ1-5; CDR3 protein: CASSKFRGPGQPQHF; CDR3 DNA: TGTGCCAGCAGCAAATTTAGGGGCCCGGGTCAGCCCCAGCATTTT
D gene: NA; V gene: TRBV9; clone size: NA; J gene: TRBJ2-7; CDR3 protein: CASSGDTVYEQYF; CDR3 DNA: TGTGCCAGCAGCGGGGACACAGTCTACGAGCAGTACTTC
D gene: NA; V gene: TRBV7-8; clone size: NA; J gene: TRBJ2-7; CDR3 protein: CAGRRHSSYEQYF; CDR3 DNA: TGTGCGGGGCGGAGACACTCCTCCTACGAGCAGTACTTC
D gene: NA; V gene: TRBV19; clone size: few; J gene: TRBJ1-1; CDR3 protein: CASSIRGGTEAFF; CDR3 DNA: TGTGCCAGTAGTATCAGGGGCGGCACTGAAGCTTTCTTT
D gene: NA; V gene: TRBV6-9; clone size: NA; J gene: TRBJ2-7; CDR3 protein: CASRYRSWANNYEQYF; CDR3 DNA: TGTGCCAGCAGATACCGTTCGTGGGCCAACAACTACGAGCAGTACTTC
D gene: NA; V gene: TRBV21-1; clone size: NA; J gene: TRBJ2-3; CDR3 protein: CASSKEQNDRDTDTQYF; CDR3 DNA: TGTGCCAGCAGCAAAGAGCAGAACGACAGGGACACAGATACGCAGTATTTT
D gene: TRBD2; V gene: TRBV18; clone size: once; J gene: TRBJ2-2; CDR3 protein: CASSPPGAGVSTGELFF; CDR3 DNA: TGTGCCAGCTCACCACCGGGTGCGGGAGTAAGCACCGGGGAGCTGTTTTTT
D gene: NA; V gene: TRBV14; clone size: once; J gene: TRBJ2-1; CDR3 protein: CASSDERFSYNEQFF; CDR3 DNA: TGTGCCAGCAGCGACGAGCGGTTCTCCTACAATGAGCAGTTCTTC
D gene: NA; V gene: TRBV5-1; clone size: NA; J gene: TRBJ2-2; CDR3 protein: CASSQQGAETGELFF; CDR3 DNA: TGCGCCAGCAGCCAACAGGGTGCGGAGACCGGGGAGCTGTTTTTT
D gene: TRBD2; V gene: TRBV5-4; clone size: NA; J gene: TRBJ2-1; CDR3 protein: CASSLGPGGPFEEQFF; CDR3 DNA: TGTGCCAGCAGCTTGGGTCCGGGGGGGCCCTTTGAGGAGCAGTTCTTC
D gene: NA; V gene: TRBV28; clone size: NA; J gene: TRBJ1-4; CDR3 protein: CASRGGSGEKLFF; CDR3 DNA: TGTGCCAGCCGGGGGGGTTCGGGCGAAAAACTGTTTTTT
D gene: TRBD1; V gene: TRBV2; clone size: NA; J gene: TRBJ1-5; CDR3 protein: CASRGGQILVSNQPQHF; CDR3 DNA: TGTGCCAGCAGGGGGGGACAGATCCTTGTTAGCAATCAGCCCCAGCATTTT
D gene: TRBD2; V gene: TRBV9; clone size: NA; J gene: TRBJ2-1; CDR3 protein: CASSASHGGAFNEQLF; CDR3 DNA: TGTGCCAGCAGCGCCTCGCACGGGGGGGCTTTCAATGAGCAGCTCTTC
D gene: TRBD1; V gene: TRBV4-1; clone size: once; J gene: TRBJ2-2; CDR3 protein: CASSPGQLSAGELFF; CDR3 DNA: TGCGCCAGCAGCCCGGGACAGCTGAGCGCCGGGGAGCTGTTTTTT